The clone carrying this T cell receptor beta chain is medium-sized (0.01 to 0.1%). Its target is not known. Indicated time point: sample taken at primary tumor resection. The donors, about 74 patients with untreated early-stage non-small cell lung cancer, provided the samples. TCRdb re-called the 5' RACE reads with MiXCR, one entry per CDR3 protein. The sample holds roughly 5,700 distinct CDR3 sequences, roughly 13% seen once. This record comes from a study of spatial heterogeneity in lung cancer. This CDR3 is built from 15 residues. Per germline, CDR1 SGHTA and CDR2 FQGNSA. With V trimmed by 9 bases and J by 0 bases, 8 bases remained unmatched. General study points: Expanded alpha and beta TCR counts within tumors tracked tumor mutation counts.

The receptor's source is a female donor with early-stage non-small cell lung cancer. The chain has TRBV7-2 and TRBJ2-3; 8 nucleotides line up with TRBD1. The sequenced sample was lung tumor tissue, obtained at surgery. This CDR3 is CASQTGVYSTDTQYF. The CDR3 DNA sequence: TGTGCCAGTCAGACAGGGGTCTATAGCACAGATACGCAGTATTTT.